The 14 T cell receptor beta chains given below trace back to one sample, sequenced in a study of T-cell memory formation after mild COVID-19. TCRdb passed the 5' RACE reads through MiXCR, listing each CDR3 protein once. The sample includes approximately 180,000 distinct CDR3 sequences, roughly 17% of them seen just once. Material for sequencing was PBMCs or a T cell subset sorted from them (not recorded which). The source of these receptors is an adult woman who had mild COVID-19 (a few samples of this study predate the infection). Cell type and time point are not known.

This clonotype turned up a few times. V is TRBV4-2 and J is TRBJ2-1; D unresolved. V was shortened by 0 bases and J by 8 bases, with 14 bases between the two germline ends. CDR1 is LGHNA and CDR2 is YNFKEQ in the germline V gene. The CDR3 totals 15 residues. The CDR3, as DNA: TGTGCCAGCAGCCAAGATCGGCGTGCTTTCGATGAGCAGTTCTTC. It is translated as CASSQDRRAFDEQFF.

The sample holds a few counts of this clonotype. V usage is TRBV18 and J usage is TRBJ2-7; D may match TRBD1 or TRBD2 (5 bases each). Looked up from germline, CDR1 is KGHSH and CDR2 is LQKENI. V was clipped by 4 bases and J by 2 bases, with 12 bases between them. CDR3 length equals 14 residues. The CDR3 region has the DNA TGTGCCAGCTCACAGGACCAGGGAGCCTACGAGCAGTACTTC. Amino acids: CASSQDQGAYEQYF.

This clonotype appeared a few times. The CDR3 coding sequence is TGTGCCAGCAGCGCAACCGACAGGCATACGCAGTATTTT. Translating gives CASSATDRHTQYF. The chain uses TRBV5-4 and TRBJ2-3; TRBD1 might be the D (6 bases). The CDR3 totals 13 residues. The V gene lost 4 bases and the J gene lost 7 bases, with 13 bases spanning the gap. CDR1 is SGHNT, CDR2 YYREEE, per germline (reference sequence).

V gene TRBV5-5 combines with J gene TRBJ2-2; 9 bases agree with TRBD1. The CDR3 loop spans 16 amino acids. Germline V CDR1 and CDR2: SGHKS, YYEKEE (reference sequence). The ends lost 4 bases at V and 2 bases at J; junction bases unmatched: 6. The chain's CDR3 is CASSPGQGINTGELFF. In DNA form, the CDR3 reads TGTGCCAGCAGCCCGGGACAGGGAATAAACACCGGGGAGCTGTTTTTT.

The genes are TRBV19 and TRBJ2-2, with TRBD2 matching over 10 bases. J was trimmed by 5 bases and V by 8 bases; bases with no gene match: 8. Germline values: CDR1 LNHDA, CDR2 SQIVND (reference sequence). The CDR3 sequence is 15 residues long. This chain's CDR3 is CASVPSGSGTGELFF. The CDR3 DNA reads TGTGCCAGTGTCCCTAGCGGGAGTGGAACCGGGGAGCTGTTTTTT. Full variable domain (missing parts from reference TRBV19 and TRBJ2-2): DGGITQSPKYLFRKEGQNVTLSCEQNLNHDAMYWYRQDPGQGLRLIYYSQIVNDFQKGDIAEGYSVSREKKESFPLTVTSAQKNPTAFYLCASVPSGSGTGELFFGEGSRLTVL.

Only a few counts were recorded for this clonotype. The chain carries TRBV18 and TRBJ2-3; no clear D gene. CDR1 and CDR2 (germline): KGHSH, LQKENI. The CDR3 sequence is 15 residues long. V was cut by 2 bases and J by 0 bases, with 9 bases left in between. CDR3 bases: TGTGCCAGCTCACCAACAGTCGGGAGCACAGATACGCAGTATTTT. This gives the protein CASSPTVGSTDTQYF.

The chain couples TRBV2 to TRBJ1-1; TRBD1 is a possible D gene (6 bases). The germline gives CDR1 SNHLY, CDR2 FYNNEI. V was shortened by 9 bases and J by 1 base, with 15 bases between the two germline ends. The CDR3 extends over 14 amino acids. CDR3 DNA: TGTGCCAGTGGGGAAGGCAGGGGGAACACTGAAGCTTTCTTT. Translated: CASGEGRGNTEAFF.

The DNA for the CDR3 is TGTGCCAGCAGTCTAGGGCAGCTAGCGAACACCGGGGAGCTGTTTTTT. Amino acid sequence: CASSLGQLANTGELFF. The rearrangement links TRBV12-3 or TRBV12-4 to TRBJ2-2; no reliable D call. V gave up 5 bases and J gave up 0 bases, with 13 bases separating them. The CDR3 loop spans 16 amino acids.

A few counts support this clonotype. The genes are TRBV5-1 and TRBJ2-6; a possible D gene is TRBD1 (6 bases). Germline CDR1 is SGHRS and CDR2 is YFSETQ. The CDR3 consists of 17 residues. Trimming took 2 bases from V and 1 from J, leaving 13 bases between them. CDR3 protein: CASSFVTGSSGANVLTF. CDR3 bases: TGCGCCAGCAGCTTCGTCACAGGGTCTTCTGGGGCCAACGTCCTGACTTTC.

This clonotype showed up just a few times. This chain links TRBV6-2 or TRBV6-3 with TRBJ1-6; perhaps TRBD1 as D (5 bases). Germline values: CDR1 MNHEY, CDR2 SVGEGT. The CDR3 has 16 amino acids. V dropped 9 bases and J dropped 0 bases, with 15 bases sitting between them. CDR3 bases: TGTGCCAGAAGACAGCCGCCTAGCTCCTATAATTCACCCCTCCACTTT. Protein product: CARRQPPSSYNSPLHF.

The chain links TRBV5-1 to TRBJ2-7, with TRBD1 identical over 7 bases. The CDR3 consists of 15 residues. V was clipped by 0 bases and J by 5 bases; unmatched bases: 8. Germline CDR1 SGHRS, CDR2 YFSETQ. The CDR3 spells CASSLVGGTSNEQYF. The DNA for the CDR3 is TGCGCCAGCAGCTTGGTAGGGGGCACTTCGAACGAGCAGTACTTC.

The CDR3 region is CASSQPPVEQYF. The CDR3 bases are TGTGCCAGCAGCCAGCCGCCGGTCGAGCAGTACTTC. The chain is built from TRBV3-1 and TRBJ2-7; D remains ambiguous. The CDR3 sequence is 12 residues long. The germline V gene encodes CDR1 LGHDT and CDR2 YNNKEL (reference sequence). Trimming removed 3 bases from V and 6 bases from J, with 9 bases in between.

The rearrangement links TRBV29-1 to TRBJ2-4, with D tentatively TRBD1 (6 bases). The germline V gene encodes CDR1 SQVTM and CDR2 ANQGSEA. The CDR3 has 17 amino acids. Trimming cost V 6 bases and J 0 bases, with 21 bases left between them. CDR3 in DNA: TGCAGCGTCTCCGGGACAAGGGAAGACCTAGCCAAAAACATTCAGTACTTC. This encodes CSVSGTREDLAKNIQYF.

In its sample, this clonotype was seen a few times. The chain joins TRBV7-2 to TRBJ2-3; no definite D call. V dropped 0 bases and J dropped 6 bases, with 13 bases sitting between them. CDR3 length: 15 amino acids. Germline CDR1 SGHTA, CDR2 FQGNSA. The CDR3 here is CASSLALRSSDTQYF. The CDR3 DNA follows: TGTGCCAGCAGCTTAGCGCTTAGGAGCAGCGATACGCAGTATTTT.